Presented here are 3 T cell receptor beta chains from one specimen sequenced in a study of blood T cell repertoires in COVID-19. Assay: immunoSEQ multiplex PCR; the TCRdb copy retains only in-frame clones and omits some. The sample has 60,000 to 75,000 clones; approximately 78% are singletons. Sequencing used peripheral blood. The receptors derive from a human donor in a cohort sampled during active COVID-19.

The rearrangement joins TRBV11-2 to TRBJ2-1; 9 bases align to TRBD2. V shed 4 bases, J shed 5 bases, and the junction held 9 bases outside the gene matches. Germline loops: CDR1 SGHAT, CDR2 FQNNGV. The CDR3 spans 16 residues. The CDR3 nucleotides read TGTGCCAGCAGCTCCCTAGTACTAGCGGGCAACAATGAGCAGTTCTTC. Translation gives CASSSLVLAGNNEQFF.

This chain connects TRBV13 to TRBJ2-3; 8 nucleotides align to TRBD2. The CDR3 sequence is 18 residues long. Unmatched junction bases numbered 15, after V lost 3 bases and J lost 4 bases. Germline lookup yields CDR1 PRHDT and CDR2 FYEKMQ (reference sequence). The CDR3 DNA reads as TGTGCCAGCAGCTTCCGACTAGCGAACGCAAATCCACCAGATACGCAGTATTTT. Its protein is CASSFRLANANPPDTQYF.

The CDR3 sequence is CASSSTSGVYNEQFF. CDR3 coding DNA: TGTGCCAGCAGTTCGACTAGCGGGGTCTACAATGAGCAGTTCTTC. V gene TRBV6-5 combines with J gene TRBJ2-1, with 11 bases lining up with TRBD2. CDR1 and CDR2 from the germline V gene are MNHEY and SVGAGI. V lost 4 bases and J lost 3; bases outside the gene matches: 2. This CDR3 comprises 15 residues.